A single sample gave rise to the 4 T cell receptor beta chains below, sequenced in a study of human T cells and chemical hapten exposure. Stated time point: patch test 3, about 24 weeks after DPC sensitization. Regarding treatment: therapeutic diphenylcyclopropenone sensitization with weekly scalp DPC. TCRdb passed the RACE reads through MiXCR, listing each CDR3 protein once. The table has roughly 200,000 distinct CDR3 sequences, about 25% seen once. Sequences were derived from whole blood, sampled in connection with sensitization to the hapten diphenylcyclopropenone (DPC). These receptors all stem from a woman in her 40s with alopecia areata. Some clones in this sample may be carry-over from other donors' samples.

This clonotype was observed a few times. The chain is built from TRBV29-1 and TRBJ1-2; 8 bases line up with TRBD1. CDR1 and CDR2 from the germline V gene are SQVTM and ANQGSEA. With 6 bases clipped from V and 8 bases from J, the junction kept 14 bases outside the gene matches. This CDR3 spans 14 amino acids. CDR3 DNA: TGCAGCGTCTCAGGGGGCGATTCCCGCTCCGGCTACACCTTC. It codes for CSVSGGDSRSGYTF.

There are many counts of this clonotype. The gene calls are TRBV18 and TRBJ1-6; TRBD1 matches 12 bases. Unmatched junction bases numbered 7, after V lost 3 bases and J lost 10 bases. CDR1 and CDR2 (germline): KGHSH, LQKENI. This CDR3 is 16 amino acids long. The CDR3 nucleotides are TGTGCCAGCTCACCGGCTGGGACAGGGGGCGGCTCACCCCTCCACTTT. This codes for CASSPAGTGGGSPLHF. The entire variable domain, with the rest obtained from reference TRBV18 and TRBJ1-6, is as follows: NAGVMQNPRHLVRRRGQEARLRCSPMKGHSHVYWYRQLPEEGLKFMVYLQKENIIDESGMPKERFSAEFPKEGPSILRIQQVVRGDSAAYFCASSPAGTGGGSPLHFGNGTRLTVT.

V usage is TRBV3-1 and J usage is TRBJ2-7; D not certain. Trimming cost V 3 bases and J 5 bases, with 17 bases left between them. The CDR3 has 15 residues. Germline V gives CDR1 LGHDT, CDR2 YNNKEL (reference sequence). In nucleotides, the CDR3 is TGTGCCAGCAGCCACACACCTCTGCAAGGGAACGAGCAGTACTTC. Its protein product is CASSHTPLQGNEQYF.

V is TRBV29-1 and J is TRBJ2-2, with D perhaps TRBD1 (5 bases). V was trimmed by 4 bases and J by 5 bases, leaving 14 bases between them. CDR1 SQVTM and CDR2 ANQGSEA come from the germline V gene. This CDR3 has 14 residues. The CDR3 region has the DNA TGCAGCGTTGCGGGCAGGGCTGGTACCGGGGAGCTGTTTTTT. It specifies CSVAGRAGTGELFF.